This T cell receptor (beta chain) was sequenced during a study of beta chain features in type 1 diabetes. Overall study results and limits: All four CD4+ subsets of Type 1 diabetes patients contained TCRB CDR3s that were moderately but significantly shorter. VDJ junctions in type 1 diabetes patients carried more deletions and fewer insertions.

Every bit of the isolated RNA underwent reverse transcription, so sequencing read expressed TCRB transcripts. Assay used: immunoSEQ multiplex PCR; TCRdb lists only in-frame clones, some missing. The sample yields some 500,000 clones, approximately 10% seen once. Germline V gives CDR1 MNHEY, CDR2 SVGAGI. The CDR3 runs to 15 residues. The V and J ends lost 2 bases and 5 bases respectively, with 15 bases between them. Every donor provided one heparinised blood draw, which averaged about 120 mL. All of the sorted populations showed purity greater than 95%. This clone came up a few times. Its specificity is not known.

The source of this sequence is a woman aged 18-29 years in good health. The rearrangement uses TRBV6-5 and TRBJ2-5; a weak D match, TRBD1 (7 bases). Sequencing was performed on naive CD4+ T cells from blood. Here the CDR3 reads CASSYVQGGRETQYF. The CDR3 DNA follows: TGTGCCAGCAGTTACGTTCAGGGGGGACGGGAGACCCAGTACTTC.